The 27 T cell receptor beta chains below all came from one sample that was sequenced in a study of vaccination and CD4 T cells after COVID-19. Cultured CD4+ T cell DNA was sequenced using the Oncomine TCR Beta short-read assay. TCRdb analysed the PCR reads with MiXCR anew, one entry per CDR3 protein. In the table there are some 16,000 distinct CDR3 sequences, more than 40% of which are singletons. The treatment was: approximately nine-day PBMC culture with coronavirus spike peptide pools or control peptides (ViraFEST assay). For these receptors, no antigen is known. The sample here was CD4+ T cells from blood, cultured in vitro, taken after SARS-CoV-2 vaccination. These receptors were collected from a human donor who had recovered from COVID-19.

This clonotype has a handful of counts. The CDR3 reads CASSSHPANTEAFF. The CDR3 DNA reads as TGTGCCAGCAGTTCACATCCGGCGAACACTGAAGCTTTCTTT. The chain carries TRBV6-5 and TRBJ1-1; D is undetermined. The CDR3 is 14 residues long. Trimming left V 4 bases short and J 1 base short, with 10 bases between. The germline CDR1 and CDR2 sequences are MNHEY and SVGAGI.

The V gene is TRBV6-5, the J gene TRBJ1-6; a possible D gene is TRBD1 (6 bases). The CDR3 sequence is 17 residues long. CDR1 MNHEY and CDR2 SVGAGI come from the germline V gene. With 2 bases removed from V and 7 bases from J, the gap between germline ends came to 18 bases. Here the CDR3 DNA reads TGTGCCAGCAGTTACGGCCGCAGGGGCCGGGAGAATTCACCCCTCCACTTT. It translates to CASSYGRRGRENSPLHF.

CDR3 region: CASSYQSGQETQYF. CDR3 bases: TGTGCCAGCAGTTACCAATCGGGGCAAGAGACCCAGTACTTC. V usage is TRBV2 and J usage is TRBJ2-5; the D gene is possibly TRBD2 (5 bases). Trimming took 5 bases from V and 2 from J, leaving 12 bases between them. Germline V gene lookup returns CDR1 SNHLY and CDR2 FYNNEI. This CDR3 region has 14 residues. Variable domain in full (rest from reference TRBV2 and TRBJ2-5): EPEVTQTPSHQVTQMGQEVILRCVPISNHLYFYWYRQILGQKVEFLVSFYNNEISEKSEIFDDQFSVERPDGSNFTLKIRSTKLEDSAMYFCASSYQSGQETQYFGPGTRLLVL.

This clonotype was detected once. The CDR3 loop reads CASMGRRSTDTQYF. The DNA of the CDR3 is TGTGCCAGCATGGGGAGGCGGAGCACAGATACGCAGTATTTT. V gene TRBV2 combines with J gene TRBJ2-3, with D maybe TRBD2 (6 bases). Germline V gene data show CDR1 as SNHLY and CDR2 as FYNNEI. This CDR3 is built from 14 residues. V lost 7 bases, J lost 0 bases, and 11 bases lay in between.

J is TRBJ2-7 and V is TRBV25-1, with 11 bases matching TRBD1. Per the germline V gene, CDR1 is MGHDK and CDR2 is SYGVNS. J was trimmed by 6 bases and V by 5 bases; bases with no gene match: 6. The CDR3 has 14 amino acids. The CDR3 DNA follows: TGTGCCAGCAGTCTGCCGGGACAGGGGGTCGAGCAGTACTTC. This codes for CASSLPGQGVEQYF.

There are a few counts of this clonotype. The V and J genes are TRBV12-3 or TRBV12-4 and TRBJ2-5, with 7 bases aligning to TRBD1. V was clipped by 6 bases and J by 5 bases; unmatched bases: 9. The CDR3 contains 14 residues. CDR3 DNA sequence: TGTGCCAGCAGCCGACAGGGCAAGAAGGAGACCCAGTACTTC. It yields the protein CASSRQGKKETQYF.

The V and J genes are TRBV30 and TRBJ1-6, with unresolved D. CDR3 length: 11 residues. CDR1 is GTSNPN and CDR2 is SVGIG in the germline V gene (reference sequence). V gave up 8 bases and J gave up 14 bases, with 16 bases separating them. CDR3 bases: TGTGCCCCGAGGTGGTCCTTCACCCTCCACTTT. Translating it yields CAPRWSFTLHF.

The rearrangement uses TRBV2 and TRBJ2-3; 10 nucleotides align to TRBD1. Looked up from germline, CDR1 is SNHLY and CDR2 is FYNNEI. CDR3 size: 16 residues. J was trimmed by 4 bases and V by 5 bases; bases with no gene match: 9. The CDR3 sequence is CASSPGRTGGADTQYF. The CDR3 nucleotides are TGTGCCAGCAGTCCTGGAAGGACAGGGGGTGCAGATACGCAGTATTTT.

This chain links TRBV2 with TRBJ1-2; D uncertain. The CDR3 is 15 amino acids. Deletions cut 0 bases from V and 3 bases from J, with 11 bases between. Germline values: CDR1 SNHLY, CDR2 FYNNEI. This CDR3 reads CASSEAFQRYYGYTF. The DNA for the CDR3 is TGTGCCAGCAGTGAAGCTTTTCAGCGATACTATGGCTACACCTTC.

This chain uses TRBV28 with TRBJ2-3; 10 nucleotides align to TRBD2. CDR1 and CDR2 (germline): MDHEN, SYDVKM. The CDR3 has 14 residues. The trim removed 6 bases at V and 2 bases at J, leaving 2 bases unmatched. The CDR3 spells CASRLAGTTDTQYF. As DNA, the CDR3 is TGTGCCAGCAGACTAGCGGGAACCACAGATACGCAGTATTTT. Drawing the rest from reference TRBV28 and TRBJ2-3, the complete variable domain is DVKVTQSSRYLVKRTGEKVFLECVQDMDHENMFWYRQDPGLGLRLIYFSYDVKMKEKGDIPEGYSVSREKKERFSLILESASTNQTSMYLCASRLAGTTDTQYFGPGTRLTVL.

The chain is built from TRBV6-5 and TRBJ2-5; D is uncertain. The CDR3 extends over 14 amino acids. Trimming removed 2 bases from V and 4 bases from J, with 11 bases in between. Germline values: CDR1 MNHEY, CDR2 SVGAGI. CDR3 sequence: CASSYQRSGETQYF. DNA of the CDR3: TGTGCCAGCAGTTACCAAAGGTCGGGAGAGACCCAGTACTTC.

In its sample, this clonotype was seen a few times. The chain links TRBV24-1 to TRBJ2-2, with 10 bases identical to TRBD1. This CDR3 has 16 amino acids. J gave up 3 bases and V 0 bases, and 0 bases lay outside the gene matches. CDR1 and CDR2 from the germline V gene are KGHDR and SFDVKD. The CDR3 DNA follows: TGTGCCACCAGTGATTTGGGACAGGGGGACACCGGGGAGCTGTTTTTT. Translated: CATSDLGQGDTGELFF.

The J gene is TRBJ1-5, the V gene TRBV30, with D perhaps matching TRBD1 (6 bases). The CDR3 totals 13 residues. Germline lookup yields CDR1 GTSNPN and CDR2 SVGIG (reference sequence). V dropped 1 base and J dropped 6 bases, with 10 bases sitting between them. CDR3: CAWSARGRQPQHF. The CDR3 DNA follows: TGTGCCTGGAGTGCCAGGGGTCGTCAGCCCCAGCATTTT.

The chain joins TRBV28 to TRBJ2-7, with D unresolved. Trimming pared 4 bases from V and 5 bases from J, leaving 18 bases between. The germline V gene has CDR1 MDHEN and CDR2 SYDVKM. The CDR3 length is 15 residues. Here the CDR3 reads CASSSWTSMIDEQYF. The CDR3 nucleotides are TGTGCCAGCAGTTCCTGGACCTCCATGATCGACGAGCAGTACTTC.

This clonotype showed up just a few times. J is TRBJ2-5 and V is TRBV15; 7 positions match TRBD1. J gave up 5 bases and V 4 bases, and 4 bases lay outside the gene matches. This CDR3 has 13 amino acids. Germline V gene lookup returns CDR1 LNHNV and CDR2 YYDKDF (reference sequence). As DNA, the CDR3 is TGTGCCACCAGCATCGGACAGGTCGAGACCCAGTACTTC. Protein product: CATSIGQVETQYF.

The chain employs TRBV6-1 and TRBJ2-1; possibly TRBD2 for D (5 bases). The V gene's germline CDR1 is MNHNS and CDR2 SASEGT. Trimming removed 7 bases from V and 0 bases from J, with 10 bases in between. The CDR3 has 14 amino acids. The CDR3 sequence is CASNRGNSYNEQFF. The CDR3 DNA sequence: TGTGCCAGCAATAGAGGGAACTCCTACAATGAGCAGTTCTTC.

The chain combines TRBV11-2 with TRBJ2-7; 7 bases align to TRBD1. The V and J ends lost 1 base and 0 bases, in that order; junction bases with no gene match: 3. Per germline, CDR1 SGHAT and CDR2 FQNNGV. This CDR3 comprises 15 residues. CDR3 sequence: CASSLVGTDSYEQYF. CDR3 sequence (DNA): TGTGCCAGCAGCTTAGTGGGGACAGACTCCTACGAGCAGTACTTC.

J is TRBJ1-1 and V is TRBV7-2, with D hard to call. Per the germline V gene, CDR1 is SGHTA and CDR2 is FQGNSA. Deletions cut 2 bases from V and 0 bases from J, with 7 bases between. The CDR3 has 14 amino acids. The CDR3 spells CASSLQLVNTEAFF. The CDR3 DNA reads TGTGCCAGCAGCTTACAACTAGTGAACACTGAAGCTTTCTTT.

This clonotype occurred a few times. The chain joins TRBV15 to TRBJ1-4, with D unclear. CDR3 length: 16 residues. The V gene's germline CDR1 is LNHNV and CDR2 YYDKDF (reference sequence). Trimming took 4 bases from V and 4 from J, leaving 16 bases between them. DNA for the CDR3: TGTGCCACCAGCATCGGAGGGTTGGGAGGTAATGAAAAACTGTTTTTT. It translates to CATSIGGLGGNEKLFF.

This chain connects TRBV7-9 to TRBJ2-4; D unclear. V was clipped by 5 bases and J by 4 bases, with 3 bases between them. The CDR3 is made up of 11 amino acids. Germline V gene data show CDR1 as SEHNR and CDR2 as FQNEAQ (reference sequence). The CDR3 loop reads CASSPKNIQYF. Written as DNA, the CDR3 is TGTGCCAGCAGCCCGAAAAACATTCAGTACTTC.

The rearrangement joins TRBV20-1 to TRBJ2-7, with TRBD2 identical over 9 bases. V trimming: 3 bases; J trimming: 4 bases; junction bases outside the gene matches: 10. Germline CDR1 reads DFQATT; CDR2 reads SNEGSKA (reference sequence). This CDR3 is 15 amino acids long. CDR3: CSASPVGLAFYEQYF. In DNA form, the CDR3 reads TGCAGTGCTAGCCCCGTGGGACTAGCCTTTTACGAGCAGTACTTC.

The chain is built from TRBV6-1 and TRBJ2-1; D ambiguous. This CDR3 region has 14 residues. With 6 bases removed from V and 4 bases from J, the gap between germline ends came to 13 bases. Germline V CDR1 and CDR2: MNHNS, SASEGT. The CDR3 protein is CASSNTAEYNEQFF. CDR3 sequence (DNA): TGTGCCAGCAGCAATACGGCGGAATACAATGAGCAGTTCTTC.

The rearrangement links TRBV20-1 to TRBJ2-7; unclear D gene. The CDR3 loop spans 11 amino acids. Per the germline V gene, CDR1 is DFQATT and CDR2 is SNEGSKA (reference sequence). V lost 3 bases to trimming and J lost 3 bases, with 6 bases between them. The CDR3 protein is CSARDDYEQYF. The CDR3 DNA is TGCAGTGCTAGGGATGACTACGAGCAGTACTTC.

This clonotype has only a few counts. The CDR3 DNA is TGCGCCAGCAGCTTGTTCTCGAAAGGGGAAGAGACCCAGTACTTC. Translated, it gives CASSLFSKGEETQYF. V gene TRBV5-1 combines with J gene TRBJ2-5; D possibly corresponds to TRBD1 (5 bases). The CDR3 has 15 amino acids. Trimming pared 1 base from V and 3 bases from J, leaving 13 bases between. The V gene's germline CDR1 is SGHRS and CDR2 YFSETQ. Complete variable domain (other parts from reference TRBV5-1 and TRBJ2-5): KAGVTQTPRYLIKTRGQQVTLSCSPISGHRSVSWYQQTPGQGLQFLFEYFSETQRNKGNFPGRFSGRQFSNSRSEMNVSTLELGDSALYLCASSLFSKGEETQYFGPGTRLLVL.

This sequence joins TRBV7-3 and TRBJ2-3; 7 bases are shared with TRBD2. With 4 bases clipped from V and 1 base from J, the junction kept 8 bases outside the gene matches. The CDR3 is made up of 16 amino acids. The germline V gene encodes CDR1 SGHTA and CDR2 FQGTGA. This CDR3 reads CASSSLGGPGTDTQYF. In DNA, the CDR3 is TGTGCCAGCAGCTCTTTGGGAGGGCCCGGCACAGATACGCAGTATTTT.

The chain couples TRBV18 to TRBJ2-3; 11 positions match TRBD2. The CDR3 contains 16 residues. Germline V CDR1 and CDR2: KGHSH, LQKENI. The V and J ends lost 3 bases and 2 bases, in that order; junction bases with no gene match: 4. This CDR3 reads CASSPSTSGITDTQYF. The CDR3 coding sequence is TGTGCCAGCTCACCTTCGACTAGCGGGATCACAGATACGCAGTATTTT.

This clonotype was recorded only once. A junction boundary mismatches the germline segment, possibly from a read error. The chain carries TRBV29-1 and TRBJ2-1, with D tentatively TRBD1 (6 bases). CDR1 and CDR2 from the germline V gene are SQVTM and ANQGSEA. There are 12 residues in the CDR3. This CDR3 reads CSAELQGREQFF. Here the CDR3 DNA reads TGCAGCGCTGAACTACAGGGTCGAGAGCAGTTCTTC.